This section outlines one T cell receptor (beta chain) sequence together with its context. Original handling: Reference gene primer amplification gave estimated nucleated cell counts. Assay used: immunoSEQ multiplex PCR; TCRdb lists only in-frame clones, some missing. Clone size and the V and J calls come from that table; the DNA yielded D and trimming. The table has over 55,000 clones, over 70% seen once. This entry is derived from a study of blood T cell repertoires in COVID-19. About the research overall: T cells, B-cell-depleted T cells, or PBMCs provided the cDNA or gDNA that served as material.

The CDR3 runs to 16 residues. V lost 1 base and J lost 0, with 10 bases in between. Looked up from germline, CDR1 is LNHDA and CDR2 is SQIVND (reference sequence). The chain links TRBV19 to TRBJ2-4; perhaps TRBD2 as D (5 bases). This receptor was obtained from a woman aged 70-85 years with acute or convalescent COVID-19. The sample was peripheral blood. The CDR3: CASSIVDGLAKNIQYF. The DNA for the CDR3 is TGTGCCAGTAGTATAGTCGACGGACTAGCCAAAAACATTCAGTACTTC. The whole variable domain, remainder taken from reference TRBV19 and TRBJ2-4, is DGGITQSPKYLFRKEGQNVTLSCEQNLNHDAMYWYRQDPGQGLRLIYYSQIVNDFQKGDIAEGYSVSREKKESFPLTVTSAQKNPTAFYLCASSIVDGLAKNIQYFGAGTRLSVL.